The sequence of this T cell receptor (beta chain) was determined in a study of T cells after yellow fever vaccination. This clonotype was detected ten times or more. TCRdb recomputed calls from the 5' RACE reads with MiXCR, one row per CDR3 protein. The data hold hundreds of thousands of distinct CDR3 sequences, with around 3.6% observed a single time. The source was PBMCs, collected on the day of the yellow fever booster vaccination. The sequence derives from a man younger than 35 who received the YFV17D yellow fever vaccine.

This CDR3 is CASSSQGSGGATDTQYF. In DNA, the CDR3 is TGCGCCAGCAGCTCTCAGGGCAGCGGGGGAGCCACAGATACGCAGTATTTT. The J gene is TRBJ2-3, the V gene TRBV4-3, with 8 nucleotides matching TRBD2. V lost 5 bases, J lost 2 bases, and 12 bases stayed unmatched. The CDR3 is made up of 17 amino acids. Germline V gene sequence: CDR1 LGHNA, CDR2 YSLEER.